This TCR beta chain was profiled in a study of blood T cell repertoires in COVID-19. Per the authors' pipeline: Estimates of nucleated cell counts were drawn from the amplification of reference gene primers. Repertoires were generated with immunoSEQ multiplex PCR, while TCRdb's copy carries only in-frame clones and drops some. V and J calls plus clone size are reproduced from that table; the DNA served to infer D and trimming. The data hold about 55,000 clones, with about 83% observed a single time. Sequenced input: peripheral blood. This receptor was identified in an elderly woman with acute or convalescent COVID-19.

CDR3 sequence: CASSLGSGGSNTEAFF. The CDR3 DNA reads as TGTGCCAGCAGCCTCGGTTCAGGGGGGAGCAACACTGAAGCTTTCTTT. The gene calls are TRBV7-9 and TRBJ1-1; 7 bases fit TRBD1. V shed 5 bases and J 2 bases; nucleotides not matched to a gene: 11. In germline, CDR1 is SEHNR, CDR2 FQNEAQ (reference sequence). The CDR3 extends over 16 amino acids.